The T cell receptor (beta chain) under discussion was sequenced for a study of OX40 agonist ivuxolimab in advanced cancers. Study background: Every 2 weeks, ivuxolimab was infused into the patients intravenously at between 0.01 and 10 mg/kg. Three patients had partial responses: one hepatocellular carcinoma, two cutaneous melanoma.

Samples of blood were obtained at baseline, on cycle 4 day 1, and on cycle 7 day 1. Regarding the study as a whole: Low clonal expansion, among the lowest seen, marked partial responders at 0.1-3.0 mg/kg.

Clones were sequenced by immunoSEQ multiplex PCR, and TCRdb holds only the in-frame ones, with some missing. The sample yields tens of thousands of clones, 70% to 90% seen once. Concerning this clone itself: The antigen remains undetermined.

The V gene's germline CDR1 is SGHKS and CDR2 YYEKEE (reference sequence). V lost 4 bases to trimming and J lost 7 bases; unmatched junction nucleotides: 11. The CDR3 extends over 15 amino acids. The clonotype originates from an adult with an advanced solid tumor such as melanoma, head and neck, liver or kidney cancer. The sample in question was CD4+ or CD8+ T cells sorted from blood, obtained in a trial of the OX40 agonist ivuxolimab. The rearrangement uses TRBV5-5 and TRBJ2-1; 7 nucleotides align to TRBD2. The CDR3 region is CASSAGPSGINEQFF. Written as DNA, the CDR3 is TGTGCCAGCAGCGCCGGTCCCAGCGGGATAAATGAGCAGTTCTTC.